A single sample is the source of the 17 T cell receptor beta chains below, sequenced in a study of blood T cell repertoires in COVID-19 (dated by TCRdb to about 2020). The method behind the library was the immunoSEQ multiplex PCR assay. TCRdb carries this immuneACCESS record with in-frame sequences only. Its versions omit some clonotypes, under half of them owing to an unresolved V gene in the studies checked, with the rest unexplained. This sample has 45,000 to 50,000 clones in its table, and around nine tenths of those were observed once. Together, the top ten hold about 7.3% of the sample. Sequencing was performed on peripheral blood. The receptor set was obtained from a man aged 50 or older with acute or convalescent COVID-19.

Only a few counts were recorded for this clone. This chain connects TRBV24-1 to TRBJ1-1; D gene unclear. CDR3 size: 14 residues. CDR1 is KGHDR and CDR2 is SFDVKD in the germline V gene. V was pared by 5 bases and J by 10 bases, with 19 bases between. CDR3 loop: CATSGGSLKRGAFF. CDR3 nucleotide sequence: TGTGCCACCAGTGGCGGCAGCCTAAAGAGAGGAGCTTTCTTT.

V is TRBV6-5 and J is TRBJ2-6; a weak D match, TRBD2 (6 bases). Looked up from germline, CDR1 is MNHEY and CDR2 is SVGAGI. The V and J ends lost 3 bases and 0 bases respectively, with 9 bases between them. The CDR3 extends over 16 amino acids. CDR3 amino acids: CASSYGGNSGANVLTF. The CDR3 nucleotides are TGTGCCAGCAGTTATGGGGGGAACTCTGGGGCCAACGTCCTGACTTTC.

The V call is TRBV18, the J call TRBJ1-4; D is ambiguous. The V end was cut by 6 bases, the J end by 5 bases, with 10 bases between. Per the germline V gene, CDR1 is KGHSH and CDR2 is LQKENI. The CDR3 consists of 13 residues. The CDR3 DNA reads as TGTGCCAGCTCCCTGGGAGAAAATGAAAAACTGTTTTTT. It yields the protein CASSLGENEKLFF.

The CDR3 sequence is CASRTVEPHNEQFF. CDR3 sequence (DNA): TGTGCCAGTAGGACAGTGGAACCCCACAATGAGCAGTTCTTC. The V gene is TRBV19, the J gene TRBJ2-1; TRBD1 might be the D (5 bases). Germline loops: CDR1 LNHDA, CDR2 SQIVND (reference sequence). Trimming stripped 6 bases from V and 5 bases from J, with 14 bases between. This CDR3 is 14 amino acids long.

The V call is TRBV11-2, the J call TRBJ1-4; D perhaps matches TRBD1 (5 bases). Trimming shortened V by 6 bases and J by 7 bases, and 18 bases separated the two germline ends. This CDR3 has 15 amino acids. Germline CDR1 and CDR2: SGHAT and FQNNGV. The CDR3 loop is CASSQGAGIGEKLFF. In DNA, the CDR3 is TGTGCCAGCAGTCAGGGTGCGGGGATCGGTGAAAAACTGTTTTTT.

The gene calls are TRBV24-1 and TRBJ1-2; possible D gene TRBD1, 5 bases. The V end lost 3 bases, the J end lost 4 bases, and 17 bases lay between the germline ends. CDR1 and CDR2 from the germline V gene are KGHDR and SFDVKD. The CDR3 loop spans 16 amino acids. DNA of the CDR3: TGTGCCACCAGTGATCCCAACTCAGACAGAATCTATGGCTACACCTTC. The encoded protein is CATSDPNSDRIYGYTF.

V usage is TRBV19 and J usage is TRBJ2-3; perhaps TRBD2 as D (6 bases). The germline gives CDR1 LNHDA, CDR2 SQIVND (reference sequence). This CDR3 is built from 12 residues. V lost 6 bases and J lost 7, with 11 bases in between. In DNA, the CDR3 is TGTGCCAGTAGAGGGGACTCTTATACGCAGTATTTT. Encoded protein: CASRGDSYTQYF.

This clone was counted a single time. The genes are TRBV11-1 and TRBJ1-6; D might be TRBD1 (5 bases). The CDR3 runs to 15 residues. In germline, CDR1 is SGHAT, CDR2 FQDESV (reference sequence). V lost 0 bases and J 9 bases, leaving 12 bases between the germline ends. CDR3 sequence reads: CASSLAYGGLSPLHF. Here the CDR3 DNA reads TGTGCCAGCAGCTTAGCTTATGGGGGACTTTCACCCCTCCACTTT. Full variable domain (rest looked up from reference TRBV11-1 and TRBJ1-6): EAEVAQSPRYKITEKSQAVAFWCDPISGHATLYWYRQILGQGPELLVQFQDESVVDDSQLPKDRFSAERLKGVDSTLKIQPAELGDSAMYLCASSLAYGGLSPLHFGNGTRLTVT.

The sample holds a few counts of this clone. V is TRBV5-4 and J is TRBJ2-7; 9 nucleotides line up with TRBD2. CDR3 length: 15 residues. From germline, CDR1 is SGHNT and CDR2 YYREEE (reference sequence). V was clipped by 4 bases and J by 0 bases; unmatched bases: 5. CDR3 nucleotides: TGTGCCAGCAGCGAACTAGCGGGCCTCTCCTACGAGCAGTACTTC. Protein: CASSELAGLSYEQYF.

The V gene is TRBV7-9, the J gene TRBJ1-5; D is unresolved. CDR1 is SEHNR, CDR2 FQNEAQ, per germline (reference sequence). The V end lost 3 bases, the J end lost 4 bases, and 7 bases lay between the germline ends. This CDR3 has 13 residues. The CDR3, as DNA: TGTGCCAGCAGCTTCTTACAGAATCAGCCCCAGCATTTT. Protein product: CASSFLQNQPQHF.

CDR3 in DNA: TGTGCCAGCAGCCAAGTCGGGGGACAGGAGTCCTACGAGCAGTACTTC. It codes for CASSQVGGQESYEQYF. The chain joins TRBV3-1 (or the pseudogene TRBV3-2) to TRBJ2-7; 8 bases align to TRBD1. Germline CDR1 and CDR2: LGHDT and YNNKEL (reference sequence). The CDR3 contains 16 residues. V shed 1 base, J shed 1 base, and the junction held 6 bases outside the gene matches.

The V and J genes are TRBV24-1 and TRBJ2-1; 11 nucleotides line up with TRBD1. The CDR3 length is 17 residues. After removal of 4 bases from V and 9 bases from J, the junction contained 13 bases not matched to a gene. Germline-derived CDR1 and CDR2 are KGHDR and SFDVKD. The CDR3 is CATSDPPGQGAPSEQFF. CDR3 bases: TGTGCCACCAGTGACCCACCCGGACAGGGGGCGCCGTCTGAGCAGTTCTTC.

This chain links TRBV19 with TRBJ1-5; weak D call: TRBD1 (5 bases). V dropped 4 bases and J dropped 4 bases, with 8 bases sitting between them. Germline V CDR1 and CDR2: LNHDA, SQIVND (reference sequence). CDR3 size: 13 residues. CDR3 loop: CASSSQGNQPQHF. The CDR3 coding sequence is TGTGCCAGTAGTAGCCAGGGAAATCAGCCCCAGCATTTT. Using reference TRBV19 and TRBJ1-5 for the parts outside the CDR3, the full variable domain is DGGITQSPKYLFRKEGQNVTLSCEQNLNHDAMYWYRQDPGQGLRLIYYSQIVNDFQKGDIAEGYSVSREKKESFPLTVTSAQKNPTAFYLCASSSQGNQPQHFGDGTRLSIL.

Here the CDR3 DNA reads TGTGCCAGCAGCCAAGACGACAGGGGGGAGACCCAGTACTTC. It yields the protein CASSQDDRGETQYF. The chain employs TRBV3-1 (or the pseudogene TRBV3-2) and TRBJ2-5, with 9 bases identical to TRBD1. CDR3 length: 14 amino acids. The ends lost 0 bases at V and 5 bases at J; junction bases unmatched: 1. CDR1 is LGHDT, CDR2 YNNKEL, per germline (reference sequence).

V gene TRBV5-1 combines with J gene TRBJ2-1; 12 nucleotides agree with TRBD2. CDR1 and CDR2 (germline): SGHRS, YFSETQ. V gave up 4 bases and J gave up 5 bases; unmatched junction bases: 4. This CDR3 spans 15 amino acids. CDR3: CASSMRTSGNNEQFF. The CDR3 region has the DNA TGCGCCAGCAGCATGAGGACTAGCGGGAACAATGAGCAGTTCTTC.

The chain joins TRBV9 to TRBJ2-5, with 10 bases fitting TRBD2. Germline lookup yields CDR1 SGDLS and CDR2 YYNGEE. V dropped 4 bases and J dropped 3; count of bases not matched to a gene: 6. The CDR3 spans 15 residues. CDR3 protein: CASSLTGTSEETQYF. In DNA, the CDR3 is TGTGCCAGCAGCCTTACCGGGACTAGCGAAGAGACCCAGTACTTC.

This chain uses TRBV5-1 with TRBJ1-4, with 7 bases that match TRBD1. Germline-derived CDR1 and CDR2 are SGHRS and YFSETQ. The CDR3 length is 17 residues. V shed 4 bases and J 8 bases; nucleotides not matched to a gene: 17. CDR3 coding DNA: TGCGCCAGCAGCGCCCAAGGTCAGGGGGTTACGGGGGAAAAACTGTTTTTT. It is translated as CASSAQGQGVTGEKLFF.